What follows are 14 T cell receptor beta chains derived from one specimen sequenced in a study of shared clonotypes between healthy human individuals. The assay was immunoSEQ multiplex PCR, and TCRdb's table has in-frame clones only and misses some. This sample yields about 2.1 million clones, of which 93% are seen a single time; more than 1.5% belongs to the top ten. Selected positively for CCR7 and CD45RO-negative, naive CD8 cells excluded terminally differentiated effector memory CD45RA+ cells. Sequencing was done on a sample of naive CD8+ T cells from PBMCs. The receptors come from a man aged 18 to 29 in good health. Some clones in this sample may be carry-over from other donors' samples.

This clone was counted a few times. J is TRBJ1-1 and V is TRBV20-1, with no clear D. The V gene's germline CDR1 is DFQATT and CDR2 SNEGSKA (reference sequence). V lost 3 bases and J lost 5, with 7 bases in between. This CDR3 spans 11 amino acids. The CDR3 nucleotides read TGCAGTGCTAGGATGGGTACTGAAGCTTTCTTT. Encoded protein: CSARMGTEAFF.

This clone was observed once. The chain links TRBV27 to TRBJ2-1; 9 nucleotides align to TRBD1. CDR3 length: 15 amino acids. The junction had 2 bases not matched to a gene; V was cut back by 4 bases and J by 1 base. Germline V gives CDR1 MNHEY, CDR2 SMNVEV (reference sequence). In DNA, the CDR3 is TGTGCCAGCAGTTACGACAGGGGGTCCTACAATGAGCAGTTCTTC. This sequence encodes CASSYDRGSYNEQFF.

This chain uses TRBV19 with TRBJ1-1, with D unclear. Germline CDR1 is LNHDA and CDR2 is SQIVND (reference sequence). The CDR3 has 16 amino acids. The V end lost 5 bases, the J end lost 0 bases, and 16 bases lay between the germline ends. Written as DNA, the CDR3 is TGTGCCAGTAGTTCCCTTCTGACGGTGCTGAACACTGAAGCTTTCTTT. This codes for CASSSLLTVLNTEAFF.

This chain uses TRBV4-2 with TRBJ2-7; 11 bases agree with TRBD2. Germline CDR1 is LGHNA and CDR2 is YNFKEQ. The CDR3 covers 15 residues. V lost 3 bases, J lost 6 bases, and 7 bases stayed unmatched. CDR3 nucleotides: TGTGCCAGCAGCCATGTTACTAGCGGGAGAGGCGAGCAGTACTTC. The encoded protein is CASSHVTSGRGEQYF.

As concerns this clone: The identical CDR3 is also encoded by other nucleotide sequences in the sample. The V call is TRBV5-5, the J call TRBJ2-7; D uncertain. The V and J ends lost 4 bases and 0 bases respectively, with 8 bases between them. The CDR3 is made up of 13 amino acids. The V gene's germline CDR1 is SGHKS and CDR2 YYEKEE (reference sequence). Here the CDR3 reads CASSPGSSYEQYF. In DNA form, the CDR3 reads TGTGCCAGCAGCCCCGGCAGCTCCTACGAGCAGTACTTC.

The V gene is TRBV14, the J gene TRBJ2-7; TRBD2 agrees at 11 bases. The CDR3 spans 15 residues. The germline CDR1 and CDR2 sequences are SGHDN and FVKESK. V was pared by 3 bases and J by 4 bases, with 5 bases of the junction left unmatched. The CDR3 sequence: CASSHTSGSWYEQYF. The CDR3 DNA is TGTGCCAGCAGCCATACTAGCGGGAGTTGGTACGAGCAGTACTTC.

The J gene is TRBJ1-1, the V gene TRBV7-9; a possible D gene is TRBD1 (6 bases). Trimming pared 3 bases from V and 7 bases from J, leaving 12 bases between. Germline CDR1 is SEHNR and CDR2 is FQNEAQ (reference sequence). The CDR3 has 13 amino acids. CDR3 in amino acids: CASSFRGFLEAFF. The CDR3 DNA follows: TGTGCCAGCAGCTTCAGGGGTTTTCTTGAAGCTTTCTTT.

The rearrangement joins TRBV6-5 to TRBJ1-1, with 7 bases fitting TRBD1. The CDR3 length is 14 residues. The germline V gene has CDR1 MNHEY and CDR2 SVGAGI. With V trimmed by 6 bases and J by 4 bases, 8 bases remained unmatched. The CDR3 sequence is CASSPTGESTEAFF. The CDR3, as DNA: TGTGCCAGCAGCCCTACAGGGGAGTCCACTGAAGCTTTCTTT.

This clone was counted a single time. The V call is TRBV15, the J call TRBJ2-7, with D perhaps being TRBD1 or TRBD2 (5 bases each). This CDR3 region has 15 residues. The germline gives CDR1 LNHNV, CDR2 YYDKDF (reference sequence). V shed 2 bases and J shed 2 bases, with 13 bases lying between them. CDR3 DNA sequence: TGTGCCACCAGCAGATCTGCCGGGACCGCCTACGAGCAGTACTTC. Translated, it gives CATSRSAGTAYEQYF.

The J gene is TRBJ2-7, the V gene TRBV6-6, with D perhaps being TRBD1 or TRBD2 (5 bases each). Trimming pared 0 bases from V and 3 bases from J, leaving 6 bases between. The CDR3 extends over 13 amino acids. The germline CDR1 and CDR2 sequences are MNHNY and SVGAGI (reference sequence). The DNA for the CDR3 is TGTGCCAGCAGTTACTCGGGGGACTACGAGCAGTACTTC. Amino acid sequence: CASSYSGDYEQYF.

The chain joins TRBV28 to TRBJ2-3; TRBD1 matches at 8 bases. Trimming cost V 1 base and J 5 bases; bases outside gene matches: 5. Germline CDR1 and CDR2: MDHEN and SYDVKM. This CDR3 region has 15 residues. The CDR3: CASSLYRGLVDTQYF. The CDR3 DNA sequence: TGTGCCAGCAGTTTATACAGGGGGTTAGTAGATACGCAGTATTTT.

The chain is built from TRBV9 and TRBJ1-1; 11 bases fit TRBD1. Losses at the gene ends were 4 bases for V and 4 bases for J; bases not matched to a gene: 6. The CDR3 is made up of 15 amino acids. The V gene's germline CDR1 is SGDLS and CDR2 YYNGEE. The chain's CDR3 is CASSTGTGGITEAFF. CDR3 bases: TGTGCCAGCAGCACGGGGACAGGGGGAATCACTGAAGCTTTCTTT.

About this clone itself: Within the sample, other DNA sequences also encode this same CDR3. The chain carries TRBV2 and TRBJ2-7, with TRBD1 matching over 8 bases. V gave up 2 bases and J gave up 4 bases; unmatched junction bases: 4. Germline V CDR1 and CDR2: SNHLY, FYNNEI. There are 14 residues in the CDR3. DNA for the CDR3: TGTGCCAGCAGTGAACGGGACAGGATTTACGAGCAGTACTTC. It yields the protein CASSERDRIYEQYF.

The chain carries TRBV5-5 and TRBJ2-1, with a possible D match to TRBD1 (6 bases). V was shortened by 4 bases and J by 4 bases, with 18 bases between the two germline ends. The CDR3 extends over 16 amino acids. CDR1 is SGHKS, CDR2 YYEKEE, per germline (reference sequence). CDR3 nucleotide sequence: TGTGCCAGCAGCGACCCGGGACACAAACTTTACAATGAGCAGTTCTTC. It encodes CASSDPGHKLYNEQFF.